These 8 T cell receptor beta chains were sequenced from one sample in a study of cytomegalovirus exposure and HLA in healthy donors. Vbeta (60) and Jbeta (13) primers were used in the PCR. Clones were read by immunoSEQ multiplex PCR, and TCRdb kept only the in-frame ones, dropping some. Of 130,000 or so clones in the sample, roughly 78% are singletons; the top ten hold approximately 5%. The sequenced sample was PBMCs. The receptors were sampled from a man younger than 40 in good health and CMV-seronegative.

This clone was recorded only once. CDR3 nucleotide sequence: TGTGCCAGCAGCTTAGAGGGGGTGGGAGCCAGTCAGCCCCAGCATTTT. This gives the protein CASSLEGVGASQPQHF. This sequence joins TRBV7-9 and TRBJ1-5; D is possibly TRBD1 (6 bases). The CDR3 length is 16 residues. V lost 1 base to trimming and J lost 6 bases, with 16 bases between them. CDR1 and CDR2 from the germline V gene are SEHNR and FQNEAQ (reference sequence).

This clone came up once. The chain has TRBV4-2 and TRBJ1-1; 8 nucleotides agree with TRBD1. CDR3 size: 15 residues. In germline, CDR1 is LGHNA, CDR2 YNFKEQ. V shed 2 bases, J shed 6 bases, and the junction held 8 bases outside the gene matches. This chain's CDR3 is CASSQLDRGSSEAFF. As DNA, the CDR3 is TGTGCCAGCAGCCAACTCGACAGGGGATCATCTGAAGCTTTCTTT.

V gene TRBV6-6 combines with J gene TRBJ2-1; a weak D match, TRBD2 (5 bases). Germline CDR1 is MNHNY and CDR2 is SVGAGI (reference sequence). Trimming took 2 bases from V and 7 from J, leaving 15 bases between them. CDR3 size: 15 residues. The CDR3 reads CASSYPPLGSNEQFF. DNA for the CDR3: TGTGCCAGCAGTTACCCACCACTAGGATCTAATGAGCAGTTCTTC.

This clone was picked up a small number of times. The rearrangement joins TRBV6-5 to TRBJ2-7; a possible D gene is TRBD1 (5 bases). The ends were cut back, 0 bases at V and 2 bases at J, with 5 bases in the middle. The CDR3 contains 13 residues. Per the germline V gene, CDR1 is MNHEY and CDR2 is SVGAGI. This CDR3 is CASSYSDTYEQYF. The CDR3 bases are TGTGCCAGCAGTTACTCGGACACCTACGAGCAGTACTTC.

This chain joins TRBV10-3 and TRBJ1-4, with 7 bases that match TRBD1. Germline trimming cut 3 bases from V and 7 bases from J; bases unmatched to any gene: 5. The CDR3 runs to 14 residues. From germline, CDR1 is ENHRY and CDR2 SYGVKD. The CDR3 sequence: CAISEGGQAEKLFF. CDR3 in DNA: TGTGCCATCAGTGAAGGAGGACAGGCTGAAAAACTGTTTTTT.

The chain uses TRBV4-1 and TRBJ2-1; D is possibly TRBD2 (6 bases). The CDR3 is 16 amino acids. Deletions cut 1 base from V and 2 bases from J, with 12 bases between. CDR1 and CDR2 from the germline V gene are MGHRA and YSYEKL. As DNA, the CDR3 is TGCGCCAGCAGCCAAGTGACTAGTAACCCCTACAATGAGCAGTTCTTC. Translated: CASSQVTSNPYNEQFF.

The chain links TRBV30 to TRBJ1-4; D is undetermined. Germline lookup yields CDR1 GTSNPN and CDR2 SVGIG (reference sequence). V shed 0 bases and J shed 4 bases, with 6 bases lying between them. The CDR3 runs 13 residues. The CDR3 here is CAWSVSLNEKLFF. The CDR3 nucleotides read TGTGCCTGGAGTGTCTCTCTTAATGAAAAACTGTTTTTT.

The chain recombines TRBV7-2 with TRBJ1-5; unclear D gene. There are 14 residues in the CDR3. Per the germline V gene, CDR1 is SGHTA and CDR2 is FQGNSA. Between the trimmed V and J ends, which lost 5 bases and 6 bases, there was a span of 14 bases. The CDR3 loop reads CASSQSPGPQPQHF. The CDR3 DNA sequence: TGTGCCAGCAGCCAGTCTCCGGGTCCTCAGCCCCAGCATTTT. The whole variable domain, filled in from reference TRBV7-2 and TRBJ1-5, reads GAGVSQSPSNKVTEKGKDVELRCDPISGHTALYWYRQSLGQGLEFLIYFQGNSAPDKSGLPSDRFSAERTGGSVSTLTIQRTQQEDSAVYLCASSQSPGPQPQHFGDGTRLSIL.